Sequencing of this TCR beta chain was carried out in a study of T cell responses to AZD1222 COVID-19 vaccine. Whole-study findings and limits: Close to half of spike-specific TCRs reportedly recognize unmutated variant regions. No day 14 peak samples; only post-peak repertoires were characterized.

The CDR3 runs 16 residues. Trimming removed 2 bases from V and 3 bases from J, with 16 bases in between. The germline gives CDR1 SEHNR, CDR2 FQNEAQ (reference sequence). This clone was seen a single time. No antigen is known for it. Some clones are missing from TCRdb's copy, which holds only in-frame ones; the method was immunoSEQ multiplex PCR. The sample yields 110,000 to 150,000 clones, approximately 90% seen once. The V call is TRBV7-9, the J call TRBJ1-1; unclear D gene. This TCR was recovered from an adult in good health. The starting material was peripheral blood, obtained on day 0 of AZD1222 vaccination. The CDR3 DNA reads as TGTGCCAGCAGCTTAATCGGACTCACTGGGGACACTGAAGCTTTCTTT. The encoded protein is CASSLIGLTGDTEAFF. Variable domain in full (rest from reference TRBV7-9 and TRBJ1-1): DTGVSQNPRHKITKRGQNVTFRCDPISEHNRLYWYRQTLGQGPEFLTYFQNEAQLEKSRLLSDRFSAERPKGSFSTLEIQRTEQGDSAMYLCASSLIGLTGDTEAFFGQGTRLTVV.